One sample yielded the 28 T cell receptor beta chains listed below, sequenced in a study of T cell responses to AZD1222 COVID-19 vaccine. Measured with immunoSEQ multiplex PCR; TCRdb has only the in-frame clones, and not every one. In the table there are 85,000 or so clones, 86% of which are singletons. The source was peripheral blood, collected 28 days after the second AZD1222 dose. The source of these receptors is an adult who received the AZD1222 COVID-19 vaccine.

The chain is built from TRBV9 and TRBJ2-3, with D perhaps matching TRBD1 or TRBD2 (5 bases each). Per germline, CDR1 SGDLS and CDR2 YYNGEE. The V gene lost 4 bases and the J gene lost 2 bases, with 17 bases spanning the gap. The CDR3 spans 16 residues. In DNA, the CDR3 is TGTGCCAGCAGCTCGGGGCGGGTAATGGTCACAGATACGCAGTATTTT. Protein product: CASSSGRVMVTDTQYF.

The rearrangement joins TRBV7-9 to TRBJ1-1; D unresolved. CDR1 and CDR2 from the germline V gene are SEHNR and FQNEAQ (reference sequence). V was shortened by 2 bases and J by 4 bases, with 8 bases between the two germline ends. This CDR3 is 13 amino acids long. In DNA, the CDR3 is TGTGCCAGCAGCTTACGAGGTGGCACTGAAGCTTTCTTT. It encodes CASSLRGGTEAFF.

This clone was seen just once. The CDR3 DNA is TGTGCCAGCCACCAGGGGAGGCAGACTGGAAACACCATATATTTT. Translation gives CASHQGRQTGNTIYF. The chain is built from TRBV6-5 and TRBJ1-3; perhaps TRBD1 as D (6 bases). The CDR3 sequence is 15 residues long. V lost 8 bases and J lost 2, with 16 bases in between. Germline V gene sequence: CDR1 MNHEY, CDR2 SVGAGI.

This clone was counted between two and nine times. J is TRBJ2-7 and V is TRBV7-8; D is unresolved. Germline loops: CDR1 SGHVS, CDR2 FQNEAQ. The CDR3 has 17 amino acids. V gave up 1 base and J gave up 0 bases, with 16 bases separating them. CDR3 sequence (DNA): TGTGCCAGCAGCTTAGACGGCGGCAGGTCCCACTCCTACGAGCAGTACTTC. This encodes CASSLDGGRSHSYEQYF.

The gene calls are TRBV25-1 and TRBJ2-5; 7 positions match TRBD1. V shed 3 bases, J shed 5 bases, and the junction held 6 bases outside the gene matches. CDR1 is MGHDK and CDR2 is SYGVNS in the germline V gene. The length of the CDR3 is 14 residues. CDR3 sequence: CASSERGPGETQYF. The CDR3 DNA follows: TGTGCCAGCAGTGAGAGGGGGCCCGGGGAGACCCAGTACTTC.

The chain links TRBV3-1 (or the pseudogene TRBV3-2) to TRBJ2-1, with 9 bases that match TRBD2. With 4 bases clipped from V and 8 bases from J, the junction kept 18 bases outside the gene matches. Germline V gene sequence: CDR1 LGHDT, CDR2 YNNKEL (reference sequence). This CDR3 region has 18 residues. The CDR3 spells CASSRRVGYSGRVDEQFF. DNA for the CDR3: TGTGCCAGCAGCCGACGGGTGGGGTATAGCGGGAGAGTAGATGAGCAGTTCTTC.

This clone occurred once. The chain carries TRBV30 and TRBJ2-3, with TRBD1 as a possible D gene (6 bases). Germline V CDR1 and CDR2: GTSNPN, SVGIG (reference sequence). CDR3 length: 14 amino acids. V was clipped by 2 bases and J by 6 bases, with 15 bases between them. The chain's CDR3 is CAWSLGQLSDTQYF. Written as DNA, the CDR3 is TGTGCCTGGAGTCTCGGACAGTTATCGGATACGCAGTATTTT.

In DNA, the CDR3 is TGCGCCAGCAGCCCAGGGGGAGTCTGGGGCTACACCTTC. Its protein product is CASSPGGVWGYTF. The chain combines TRBV5-1 with TRBJ1-2, with 7 bases lining up with TRBD1. CDR3 length: 13 amino acids. Trimming cost V 4 bases and J 8 bases; bases outside gene matches: 8. Germline CDR1 and CDR2: SGHRS and YFSETQ.

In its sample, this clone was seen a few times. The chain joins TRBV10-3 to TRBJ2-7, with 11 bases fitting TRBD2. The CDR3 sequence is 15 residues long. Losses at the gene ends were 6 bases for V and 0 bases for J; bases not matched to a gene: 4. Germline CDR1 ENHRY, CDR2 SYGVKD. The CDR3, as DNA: TGTGCCATCAGCAACACTAGCGGGGGCTCCTACGAGCAGTACTTC. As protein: CAISNTSGGSYEQYF.

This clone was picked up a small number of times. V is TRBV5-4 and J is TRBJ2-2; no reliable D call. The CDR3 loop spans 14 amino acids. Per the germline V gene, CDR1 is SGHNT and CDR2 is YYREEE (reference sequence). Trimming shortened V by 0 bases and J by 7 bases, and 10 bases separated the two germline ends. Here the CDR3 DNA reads TGTGCCAGCAGCTTGGTAACCGCTCGCGGGGAGCTGTTTTTT. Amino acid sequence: CASSLVTARGELFF.

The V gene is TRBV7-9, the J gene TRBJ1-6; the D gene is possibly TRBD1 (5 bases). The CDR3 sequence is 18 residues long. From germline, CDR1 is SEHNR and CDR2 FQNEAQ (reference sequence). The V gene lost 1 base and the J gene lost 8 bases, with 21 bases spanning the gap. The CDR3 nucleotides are TGTGCCAGCAGCTTAGTAGGGATCTCCGGGACGGGAGATTCACCCCTCCACTTT. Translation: CASSLVGISGTGDSPLHF.

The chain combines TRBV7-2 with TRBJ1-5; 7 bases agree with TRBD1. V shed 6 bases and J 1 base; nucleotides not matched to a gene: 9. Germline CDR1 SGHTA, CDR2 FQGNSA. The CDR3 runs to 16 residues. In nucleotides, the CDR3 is TGTGCCAGCAGTCTACACCGACAGGGCAGCAATCAGCCCCAGCATTTT. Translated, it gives CASSLHRQGSNQPQHF.

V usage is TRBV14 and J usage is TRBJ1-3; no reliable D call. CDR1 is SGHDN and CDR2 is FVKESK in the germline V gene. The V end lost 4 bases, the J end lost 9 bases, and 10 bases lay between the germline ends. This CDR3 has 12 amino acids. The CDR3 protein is CASSPPGGTIYF. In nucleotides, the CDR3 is TGTGCCAGCAGCCCGCCGGGAGGCACCATATATTTT. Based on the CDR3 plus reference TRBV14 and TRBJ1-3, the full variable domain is EAGVTQFPSHSVIEKGQTVTLRCDPISGHDNLYWYRRVMGKEIKFLLHFVKESKQDESGMPNNRFLAERTGGTYSTLKVQPAELEDSGVYFCASSPPGGTIYFGEGSWLTVV.

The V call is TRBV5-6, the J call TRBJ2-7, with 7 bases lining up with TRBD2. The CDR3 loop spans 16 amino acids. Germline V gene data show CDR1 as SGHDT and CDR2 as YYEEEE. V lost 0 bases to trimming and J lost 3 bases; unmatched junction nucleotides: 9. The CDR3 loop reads CASSLVGASGVYEQYF. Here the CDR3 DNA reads TGTGCCAGCAGCTTGGTTGGGGCTAGCGGCGTCTACGAGCAGTACTTC.

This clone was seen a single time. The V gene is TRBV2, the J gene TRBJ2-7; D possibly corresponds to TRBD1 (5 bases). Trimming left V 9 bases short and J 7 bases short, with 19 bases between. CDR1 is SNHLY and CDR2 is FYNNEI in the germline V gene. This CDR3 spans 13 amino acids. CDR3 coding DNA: TGTGCCAGTCATCAACGGCAGGGCGGAGAGCAGTACTTC. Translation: CASHQRQGGEQYF.

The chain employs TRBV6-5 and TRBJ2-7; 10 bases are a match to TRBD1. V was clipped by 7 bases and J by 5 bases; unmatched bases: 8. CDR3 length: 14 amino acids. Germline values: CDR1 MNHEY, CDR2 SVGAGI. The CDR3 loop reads CASIKDRGADEQYF. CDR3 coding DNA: TGTGCCAGCATCAAGGACAGGGGGGCGGACGAGCAGTACTTC.

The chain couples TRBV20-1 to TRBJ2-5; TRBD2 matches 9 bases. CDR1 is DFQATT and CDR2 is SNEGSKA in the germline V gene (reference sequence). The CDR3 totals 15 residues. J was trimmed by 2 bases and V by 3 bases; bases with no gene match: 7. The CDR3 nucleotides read TGCAGTGCTAGTCTCGCGCTAGCGGGGCAAGAGACCCAGTACTTC. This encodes CSASLALAGQETQYF.

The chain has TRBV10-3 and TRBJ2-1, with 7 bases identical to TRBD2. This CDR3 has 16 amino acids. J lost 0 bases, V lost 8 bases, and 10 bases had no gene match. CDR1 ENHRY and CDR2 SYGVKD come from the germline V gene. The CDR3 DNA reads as TGTGCCATCGCCTACGAGCGGGGAAGCTCCTACAATGAGCAGTTCTTC. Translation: CAIAYERGSSYNEQFF.

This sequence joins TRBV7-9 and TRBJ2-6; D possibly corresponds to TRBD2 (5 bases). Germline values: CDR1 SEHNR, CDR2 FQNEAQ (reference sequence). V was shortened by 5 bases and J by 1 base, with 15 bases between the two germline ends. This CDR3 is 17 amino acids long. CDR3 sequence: CASSPRGSGSGANVLTF. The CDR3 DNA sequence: TGTGCCAGCAGCCCCCGTGGGAGCGGTTCTGGGGCCAACGTCCTGACTTTC.

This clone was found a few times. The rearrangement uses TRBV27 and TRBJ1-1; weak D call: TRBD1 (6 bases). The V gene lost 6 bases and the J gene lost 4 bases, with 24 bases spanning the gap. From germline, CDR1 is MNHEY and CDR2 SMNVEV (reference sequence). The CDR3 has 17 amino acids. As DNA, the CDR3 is TGTGCCAGCAGCCTCCAGGGCGGACAGCCTGGGGGCACTGAAGCTTTCTTT. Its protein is CASSLQGGQPGGTEAFF.

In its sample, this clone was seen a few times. Here the CDR3 reads CASSTTVTQETQYF. The CDR3 DNA is TGCGCCAGCAGCACGACAGTTACTCAAGAGACCCAGTACTTC. V gene TRBV5-1 combines with J gene TRBJ2-5; a possible D gene is TRBD1 (5 bases). The CDR3 has 14 residues. Germline CDR1 reads SGHRS; CDR2 reads YFSETQ. Trimming stripped 4 bases from V and 2 bases from J, with 12 bases between. The full variable domain, rest sourced from reference TRBV5-1 and TRBJ2-5, is KAGVTQTPRYLIKTRGQQVTLSCSPISGHRSVSWYQQTPGQGLQFLFEYFSETQRNKGNFPGRFSGRQFSNSRSEMNVSTLELGDSALYLCASSTTVTQETQYFGPGTRLLVL.

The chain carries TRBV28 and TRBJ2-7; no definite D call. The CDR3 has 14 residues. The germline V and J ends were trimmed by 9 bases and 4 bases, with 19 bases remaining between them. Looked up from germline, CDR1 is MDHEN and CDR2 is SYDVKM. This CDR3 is CASLDPAGLYEQYF. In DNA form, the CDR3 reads TGTGCCAGTTTAGACCCTGCCGGCTTATACGAGCAGTACTTC.

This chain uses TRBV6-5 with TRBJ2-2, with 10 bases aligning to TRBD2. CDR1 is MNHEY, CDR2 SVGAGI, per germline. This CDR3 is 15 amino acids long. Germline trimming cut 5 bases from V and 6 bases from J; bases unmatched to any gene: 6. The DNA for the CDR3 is TGTGCCAGCAGTACTAGCGGGAAAGGGGCCGGGGAGCTGTTTTTT. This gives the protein CASSTSGKGAGELFF.

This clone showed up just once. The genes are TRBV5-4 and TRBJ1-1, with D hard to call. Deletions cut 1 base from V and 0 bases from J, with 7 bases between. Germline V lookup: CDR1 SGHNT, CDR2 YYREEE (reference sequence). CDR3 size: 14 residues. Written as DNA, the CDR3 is TGTGCCAGCAGCTTGCCCCTACTGAACACTGAAGCTTTCTTT. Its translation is CASSLPLLNTEAFF.

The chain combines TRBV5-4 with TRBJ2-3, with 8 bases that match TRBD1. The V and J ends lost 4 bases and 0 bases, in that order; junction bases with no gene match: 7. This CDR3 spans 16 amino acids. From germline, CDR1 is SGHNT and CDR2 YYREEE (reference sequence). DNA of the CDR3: TGTGCCAGCAGCCCGCGACAGGGGCCAAGCACAGATACGCAGTATTTT. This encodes CASSPRQGPSTDTQYF.

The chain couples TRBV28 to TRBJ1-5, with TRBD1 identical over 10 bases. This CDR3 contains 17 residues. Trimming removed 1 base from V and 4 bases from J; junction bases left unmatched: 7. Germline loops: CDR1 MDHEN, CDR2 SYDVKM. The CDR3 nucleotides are TGTGCCAGCAGTTTATCCATCCCGGGACAGGGGAATCAGCCCCAGCATTTT. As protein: CASSLSIPGQGNQPQHF.

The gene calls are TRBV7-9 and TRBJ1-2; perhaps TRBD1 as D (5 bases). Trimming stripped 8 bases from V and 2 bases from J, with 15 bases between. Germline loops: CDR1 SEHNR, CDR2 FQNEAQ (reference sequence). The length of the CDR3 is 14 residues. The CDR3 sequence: CASVTGRENYGYTF. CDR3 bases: TGTGCCAGCGTCACGGGGCGGGAAAACTATGGCTACACCTTC.

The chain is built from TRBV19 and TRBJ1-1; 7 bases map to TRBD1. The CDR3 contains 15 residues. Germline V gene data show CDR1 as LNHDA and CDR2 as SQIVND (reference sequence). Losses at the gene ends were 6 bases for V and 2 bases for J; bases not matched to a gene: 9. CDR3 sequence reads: CASSLIRTGNTEAFF. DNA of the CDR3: TGTGCCAGTAGCCTTATCCGGACAGGCAACACTGAAGCTTTCTTT.